These 8 T cell receptor beta chains came from one sample sequenced in a study of metastatic and nonmetastatic thyroid tumors. Among the patients, none had received any treatment before thyroid surgery. TCRdb reassembled clones from the PCR reads with MiXCR. The sample shows 15,000 to 25,000 clones, 25% to 30% of them seen only once. The sample consisted of blood. Receptor source: a male donor with papillary thyroid cancer or a benign thyroid nodule (not recorded which). Some clones in this sample may be carry-over from other donors' samples.

The chain joins TRBV11-2 to TRBJ2-2, with 14 bases that match TRBD2. Germline V gene data show CDR1 as SGHAT and CDR2 as FQNNGV. V shed 5 bases, J shed 4 bases, and the junction held 6 bases outside the gene matches. The CDR3 runs to 17 residues. DNA for the CDR3: TGTGCCAGCAGCCTAGGACTAGCGGGAGGATTCACCGGGGAGCTGTTTTTT. Translation gives CASSLGLAGGFTGELFF.

This clone appeared many times. V is TRBV7-2 and J is TRBJ1-2; maybe TRBD1 (6 bases). Trimming pared 3 bases from V and 0 bases from J, leaving 11 bases between. CDR3 size: 15 residues. In germline, CDR1 is SGHTA, CDR2 FQGNSA. CDR3 DNA: TGTGCCAGCAGCTTTAGCCGGACAGCTAACTATGGCTACACCTTC. Translating gives CASSFSRTANYGYTF.

The chain couples TRBV6-1 to TRBJ2-4; a weak D match, TRBD1 (6 bases). The CDR3 consists of 15 residues. Trimming stripped 2 bases from V and 1 base from J, with 9 bases between. Germline V lookup: CDR1 MNHNS, CDR2 SASEGT. CDR3 nucleotide sequence: TGTGCCAGCAGTGAACAGGGGACGGCCAAAAACATTCAGTACTTC. As protein: CASSEQGTAKNIQYF.

The chain joins TRBV4-3 to TRBJ2-3; 8 nucleotides align to TRBD2. Germline assignment: CDR1 LGHNA and CDR2 YSLEER. The CDR3 is made up of 16 amino acids. V trimming: 0 bases; J trimming: 4 bases; junction bases outside the gene matches: 6. The CDR3 loop is CASSQELAEGADTQYF. The CDR3 DNA is TGCGCCAGCAGCCAAGAACTAGCGGAGGGAGCAGATACGCAGTATTTT.

In its sample, this clone ranks as medium-sized (0.01 to 0.1%). The gene calls are TRBV30 and TRBJ2-2, with 9 bases that match TRBD2. Germline trimming cut 3 bases from V and 0 bases from J; bases unmatched to any gene: 2. In germline, CDR1 is GTSNPN, CDR2 SVGIG (reference sequence). The CDR3 loop spans 15 amino acids. For the CDR3, the DNA is TGTGCCTGGAGGGGACTAGCTGCGAACACCGGGGAGCTGTTTTTT. Amino acid sequence: CAWRGLAANTGELFF.

This clone has a handful of counts. Mismatch with germline at one junction end may stem from a read error. The chain links TRBV6-1 to TRBJ1-2, with 8 bases fitting TRBD1. The CDR3 contains 16 residues. CDR1 is MNHNS and CDR2 is SASEGT in the germline V gene. As DNA, the CDR3 is TGTGCCAACAGTCCCGTTACCTGGACAGGGACCTATTGCTACACCTTC. Its protein is CANSPVTWTGTYCYTF.

By its share, this clone is medium-sized (0.01 to 0.1%). The chain recombines TRBV5-1 with TRBJ2-1, with 9 bases identical to TRBD1. The CDR3 loop spans 15 amino acids. The J segment lost 5 bases and the V segment lost 4 bases, leaving 7 bases of the junction unmatched. CDR1 is SGHRS and CDR2 is YFSETQ in the germline V gene. The CDR3: CASSTGQGINNEQFF. CDR3 bases: TGCGCCAGCAGCACGGGACAGGGAATTAACAATGAGCAGTTCTTC.

This clone was counted a few times. The J gene is TRBJ2-2, the V gene TRBV9; D remains ambiguous. CDR1 and CDR2 from the germline V gene are SGDLS and YYNGEE. The CDR3 has 14 residues. Deletions cut 4 bases from V and 5 bases from J, with 12 bases between. The CDR3 loop is CASSLVGETGELFF. The CDR3 nucleotides read TGTGCCAGCAGCCTGGTGGGCGAGACCGGGGAGCTGTTTTTT.